This TCR beta chain was found in a study of T cells after yellow fever vaccination. One entry per CDR3 protein, called by TCRdb with MiXCR from the 5' RACE reads. The table has 120,000 or so distinct CDR3 sequences, more than 7.5% seen once. Whole-study results and caveats: Faster peaking, at day 5 versus 15, marked a secondary response that was weaker.

CDR3 length: 11 residues. Germline V gene lookup returns CDR1 LGHNA and CDR2 YSLEER. Trimming cost V 0 bases and J 9 bases, with 3 bases left between them. A note on this clonotype: The antigen remains undetermined.

The clonotype originates from a man aged 18 to 29 who received the YFV17D yellow fever vaccine. This chain joins TRBV4-3 and TRBJ2-1; D gene unclear. Source: CD8+ T cells sorted from PBMCs, taken on the day of the yellow fever booster vaccination. CDR3 coding DNA: TGCGCCAGCAGCCAAGACGCTGAGCAGTTCTTC. Its translation is CASSQDAEQFF.